Listed below are T cell receptor beta chains from one sample, sequenced in a study of CD8 T cells in Susac syndrome. TCRdb fed the immunoSEQ multiplex PCR reads into MiXCR, producing one record per CDR3 protein. The sample consists of 150,000 to 200,000 distinct CDR3 sequences, 92% of them appearing once. Sequencing was done on a sample of CD4+ T cells from PBMCs. Receptors originate from a human donor in good health. The CDR3 runs from the conserved cysteine through the conserved F or W. The D gene is left open where the match is weak. Only part of the rows carry a size: once, few, many, or a class if the clone is expanded.

>.|TRBV28|TRBD1|TRBJ1-6
CASSFFGQGYSPLHF
TGTGCCAGCAGTTTCTTCGGACAGGGTTATTCACCCCTCCACTTT
>.|TRBV6-1|.|TRBJ1-2
CASSEVGGRLTGGYTF
TGTGCCAGCAGTGAAGTCGGAGGACGGCTAACCGGAGGCTACACCTTC
>once|TRBV20-1|.|TRBJ1-3
CSARVEGVNTIYF
TGCAGTGCTAGAGTCGAAGGAGTCAACACCATATATTTT
>.|TRBV4-3|.|TRBJ1-3
CASSQDGGIGAGNTIYF
TGCGCCAGCAGCCAAGATGGAGGGATCGGGGCTGGAAACACCATATATTTT
>.|TRBV20-1|.|TRBJ2-2
CSAQEQPNTGELFF
TGCAGTGCTCAAGAACAGCCGAACACCGGGGAGCTGTTTTTT
>.|TRBV15|.|TRBJ1-5
CATSRDGQPQHF
TGTGCCACCAGCAGAGATGGTCAGCCCCAGCATTTT
>few|TRBV29-1|.|TRBJ2-3
CSGGTAVVDTQYF
TGCAGCGGGGGGACCGCCGTTGTTGATACGCAGTATTTT
>once|TRBV6-1|.|TRBJ2-2
CASSEQPINGELFF
TGTGCCAGCAGTGAACAGCCGATCAACGGGGAGCTGTTTTTT
>.|TRBV12-3/TRBV12-4|TRBD2|TRBJ2-5
CASSSGLAGATGTQYF
TGTGCCAGCAGTTCGGGACTAGCGGGAGCAACGGGGACCCAGTACTTC
>.|TRBV7-9|.|TRBJ1-1
CASSSIPQGGDTEAFF
TGTGCCAGCAGCTCCATACCCCAAGGGGGTGACACTGAAGCTTTCTTT
>.|TRBV6-2/TRBV6-3|.|TRBJ1-1
CASSSPGHMNTEAFF
TGTGCCAGCAGTTCACCGGGACACATGAACACTGAAGCTTTCTTT
>.|TRBV24-1|.|TRBJ2-3
CATSDQGSLGDTQYF
TGTGCCACCAGTGATCAGGGGTCCCTCGGAGATACGCAGTATTTT
>.|TRBV2|TRBD2|TRBJ2-1
CASRLADYNEQFF
TGTGCCAGCAGACTAGCGGACTACAATGAGCAGTTCTTC
>.|TRBV6-2/TRBV6-3|.|TRBJ1-1
CASSLQGWTEAFF
TGTGCCAGCAGTTTACAGGGTTGGACTGAAGCTTTCTTT
>.|TRBV20-1|.|TRBJ1-5
CSARWAARQPQHF
TGCAGTGCTAGATGGGCAGCACGTCAGCCCCAGCATTTT
>.|TRBV7-9|.|TRBJ2-2
CASSLAESTGELFF
TGTGCCAGCAGCTTAGCTGAGTCCACCGGGGAGCTGTTTTTT
>.|TRBV29-1|TRBD2|TRBJ2-3
CSALRSGGSDTDTQYF
TGCAGCGCACTCCGGAGCGGCGGGAGTGACACAGATACGCAGTATTTT
>.|TRBV6-2/TRBV6-3|.|TRBJ2-5
CASSYGGTGETQYF
TGTGCCAGCAGTTACGGCGGAACCGGAGAGACCCAGTACTTC
>few|TRBV6-1|TRBD1|TRBJ2-7
CASSSPGQDEQYF
TGTGCCAGCAGTTCTCCCGGACAGGACGAGCAGTACTTC
>.|TRBV18|.|TRBJ1-1
CASSRLGQNTEAFF
TGTGCCAGCTCTCGACTGGGACAAAACACTGAAGCTTTCTTT
>.|TRBV12-5|.|TRBJ1-2
CASGLATGILSGYTF
TGTGCTAGTGGTTTGGCAACCGGGATTCTGTCTGGATACACCTTC
>once|TRBV30|.|TRBJ2-2
CAWSVLTGTGELFF
TGTGCCTGGAGTGTATTAACAGGGACCGGGGAGCTGTTTTTT
>.|TRBV2|.|TRBJ2-6
CASSEDAGANVLTF
TGTGCCAGCAGTGAGGACGCTGGGGCCAACGTCCTGACTTTC
>.|TRBV2|.|TRBJ2-2
CASRGLQGSANTGELFF
TGTGCCAGCAGGGGACTGCAGGGGTCTGCGAACACCGGGGAGCTGTTTTTT
>.|TRBV20-1|.|TRBJ1-2
CSASQGSNYGYTF
TGCAGTGCTTCACAGGGATCTAACTATGGCTACACCTTC
>.|TRBV7-8|.|TRBJ1-2
CASSLALISGDTTDGYTF
TGTGCCAGCAGCTTAGCGCTAATATCCGGGGACACGACAGATGGCTACACCTTC
>.|TRBV6-5|.|TRBJ2-2
CASSYLSTGELFF
TGTGCCAGCAGTTATCTGAGCACCGGGGAGCTGTTTTTT
>.|TRBV3-1|TRBD1|TRBJ1-1
CASSQGGQRAEAFF
TGTGCCAGCAGCCAAGGGGGACAGCGCGCTGAAGCTTTCTTT